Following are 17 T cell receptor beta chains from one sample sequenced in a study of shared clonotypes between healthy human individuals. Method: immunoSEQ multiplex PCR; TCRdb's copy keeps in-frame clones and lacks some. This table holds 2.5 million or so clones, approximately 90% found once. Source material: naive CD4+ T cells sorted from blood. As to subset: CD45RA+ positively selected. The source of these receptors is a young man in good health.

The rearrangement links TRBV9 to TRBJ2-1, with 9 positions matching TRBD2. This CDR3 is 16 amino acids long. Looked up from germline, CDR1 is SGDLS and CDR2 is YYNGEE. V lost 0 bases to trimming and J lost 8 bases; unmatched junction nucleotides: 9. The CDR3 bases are TGTGCCAGCAGCGTAGGTGTTAGCGGGGGTTTGGATGAGCAGTTCTTC. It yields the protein CASSVGVSGGLDEQFF. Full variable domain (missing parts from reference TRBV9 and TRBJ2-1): DSGVTQTPKHLITATGQRVTLRCSPRSGDLSVYWYQQSLDQGLQFLIQYYNGEERAKGNILERFSAQQFPDLHSELNLSSLELGDSALYFCASSVGVSGGLDEQFFGPGTRLTVL.

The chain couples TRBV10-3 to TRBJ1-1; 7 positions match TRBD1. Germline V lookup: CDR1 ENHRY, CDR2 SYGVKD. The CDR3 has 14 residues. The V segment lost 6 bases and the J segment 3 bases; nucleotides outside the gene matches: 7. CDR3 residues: CAIRGTAGHTEAFF. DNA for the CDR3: TGTGCCATCAGAGGGACAGCTGGCCACACTGAAGCTTTCTTT.

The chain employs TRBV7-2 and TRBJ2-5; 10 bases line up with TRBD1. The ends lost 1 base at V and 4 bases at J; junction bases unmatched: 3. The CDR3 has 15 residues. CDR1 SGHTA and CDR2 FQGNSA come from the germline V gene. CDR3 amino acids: CASSLGQGARETQYF. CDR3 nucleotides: TGTGCCAGCAGCTTAGGACAGGGGGCTCGAGAGACCCAGTACTTC.

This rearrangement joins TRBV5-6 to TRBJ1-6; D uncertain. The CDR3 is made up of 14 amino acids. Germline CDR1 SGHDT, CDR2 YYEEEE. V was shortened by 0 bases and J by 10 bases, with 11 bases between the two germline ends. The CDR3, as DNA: TGTGCCAGCAGCTTGGGACCCGACGGCTCACCCCTCCACTTT. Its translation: CASSLGPDGSPLHF.

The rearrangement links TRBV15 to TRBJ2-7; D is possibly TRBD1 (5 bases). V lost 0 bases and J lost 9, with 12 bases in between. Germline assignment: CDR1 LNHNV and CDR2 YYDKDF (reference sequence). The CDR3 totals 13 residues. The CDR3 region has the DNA TGTGCCACCAGCAGAGATTTTGGCAGGGTGCAGTACTTC. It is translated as CATSRDFGRVQYF. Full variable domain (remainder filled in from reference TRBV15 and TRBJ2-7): DAMVIQNPRYQVTQFGKPVTLSCSQTLNHNVMYWYQQKSSQAPKLLFHYYDKDFNNEADTPDNFQSRRPNTSFCFLDIRSPGLGDTAMYLCATSRDFGRVQYFGPGTRLTVT.

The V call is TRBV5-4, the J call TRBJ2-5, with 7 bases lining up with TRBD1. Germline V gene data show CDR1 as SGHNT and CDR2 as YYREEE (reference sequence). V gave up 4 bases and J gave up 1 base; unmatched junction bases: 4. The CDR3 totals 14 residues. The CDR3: CASSQTGAQETQYF. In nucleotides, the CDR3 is TGTGCCAGCAGCCAAACAGGGGCCCAAGAGACCCAGTACTTC.

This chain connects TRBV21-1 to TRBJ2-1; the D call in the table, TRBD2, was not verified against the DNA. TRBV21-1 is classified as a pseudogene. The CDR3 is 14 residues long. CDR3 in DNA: TGTGCCGCGGGGGAGGTTGGTTCCTACAATGAGCAGTTCTTC. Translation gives CAAGEVGSYNEQFF.

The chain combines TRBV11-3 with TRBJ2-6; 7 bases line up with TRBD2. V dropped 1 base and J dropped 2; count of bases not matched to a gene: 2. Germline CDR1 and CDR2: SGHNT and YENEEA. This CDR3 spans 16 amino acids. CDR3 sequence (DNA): TGTGCCAGCAGCTTAGGGGAGGGGACTGGGGCCAACGTCCTGACTTTC. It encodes CASSLGEGTGANVLTF.

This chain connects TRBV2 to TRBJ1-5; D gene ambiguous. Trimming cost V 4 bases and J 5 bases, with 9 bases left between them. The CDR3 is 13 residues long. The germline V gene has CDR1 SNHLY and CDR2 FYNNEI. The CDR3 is CASSAGGDQPQHF. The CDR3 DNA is TGTGCCAGCAGTGCGGGCGGGGATCAGCCCCAGCATTTT.

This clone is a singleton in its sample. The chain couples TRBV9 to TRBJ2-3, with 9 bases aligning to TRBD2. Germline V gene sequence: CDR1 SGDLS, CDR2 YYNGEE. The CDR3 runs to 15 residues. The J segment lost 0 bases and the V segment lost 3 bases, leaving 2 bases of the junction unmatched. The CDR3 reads CASSGLAESTDTQYF. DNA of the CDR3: TGTGCCAGCAGCGGACTAGCGGAGAGCACAGATACGCAGTATTTT.

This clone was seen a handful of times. The CDR3 bases are TGCGCCAGCAGCTTGGAGGCAGGACGCAATCAGCCCCAGCATTTT. This encodes CASSLEAGRNQPQHF. The V and J genes are TRBV5-1 and TRBJ1-5, with no clear D. The CDR3 sequence is 15 residues long. V dropped 0 bases and J dropped 2 bases, with 9 bases sitting between them. Germline assignment: CDR1 SGHRS and CDR2 YFSETQ. Complete variable domain (other parts from reference TRBV5-1 and TRBJ1-5): KAGVTQTPRYLIKTRGQQVTLSCSPISGHRSVSWYQQTPGQGLQFLFEYFSETQRNKGNFPGRFSGRQFSNSRSEMNVSTLELGDSALYLCASSLEAGRNQPQHFGDGTRLSIL.

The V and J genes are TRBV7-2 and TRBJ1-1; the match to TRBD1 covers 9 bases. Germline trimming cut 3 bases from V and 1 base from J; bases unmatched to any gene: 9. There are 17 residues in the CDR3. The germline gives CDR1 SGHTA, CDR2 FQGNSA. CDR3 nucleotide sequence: TGTGCCAGCAGCTTGGTTGCCACAGGGGGCTGGAACACTGAAGCTTTCTTT. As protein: CASSLVATGGWNTEAFF.

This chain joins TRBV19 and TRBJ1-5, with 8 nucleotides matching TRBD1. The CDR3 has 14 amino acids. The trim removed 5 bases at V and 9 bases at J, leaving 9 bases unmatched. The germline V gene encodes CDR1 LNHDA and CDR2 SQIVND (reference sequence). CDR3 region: CASSEGQVRRPQHF. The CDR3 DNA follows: TGTGCCAGTAGTGAGGGACAGGTCCGTCGGCCCCAGCATTTT. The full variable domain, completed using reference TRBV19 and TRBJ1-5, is DGGITQSPKYLFRKEGQNVTLSCEQNLNHDAMYWYRQDPGQGLRLIYYSQIVNDFQKGDIAEGYSVSREKKESFPLTVTSAQKNPTAFYLCASSEGQVRRPQHFGDGTRLSIL.

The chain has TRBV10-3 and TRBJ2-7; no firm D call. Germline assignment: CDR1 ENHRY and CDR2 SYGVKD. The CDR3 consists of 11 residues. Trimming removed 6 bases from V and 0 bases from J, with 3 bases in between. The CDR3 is CAIRVSYEQYF. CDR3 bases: TGTGCCATCAGGGTCTCCTACGAGCAGTACTTC.

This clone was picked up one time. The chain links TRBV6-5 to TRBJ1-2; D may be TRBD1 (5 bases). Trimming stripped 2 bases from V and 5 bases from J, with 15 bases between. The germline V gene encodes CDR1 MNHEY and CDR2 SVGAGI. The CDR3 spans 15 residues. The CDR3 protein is CASSYGAEVSYGYTF. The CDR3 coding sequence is TGTGCCAGCAGTTACGGGGCGGAAGTATCTTATGGCTACACCTTC.

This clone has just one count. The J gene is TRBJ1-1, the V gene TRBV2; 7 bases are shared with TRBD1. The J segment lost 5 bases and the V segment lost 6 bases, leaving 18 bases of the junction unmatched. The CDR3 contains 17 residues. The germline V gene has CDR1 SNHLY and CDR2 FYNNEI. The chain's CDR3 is CASSFGGDRVIGTEAFF. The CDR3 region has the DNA TGTGCCAGCAGCTTTGGGGGTGACAGGGTGATCGGTACTGAAGCTTTCTTT.

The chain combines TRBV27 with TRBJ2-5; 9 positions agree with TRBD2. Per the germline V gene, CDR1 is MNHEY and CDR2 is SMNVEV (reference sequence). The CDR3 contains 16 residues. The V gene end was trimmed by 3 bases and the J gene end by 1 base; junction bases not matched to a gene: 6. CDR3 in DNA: TGTGCCAGCAGTTTCATAAGCGGGGGGCGCCAAGAGACCCAGTACTTC. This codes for CASSFISGGRQETQYF.